These 8 T cell receptor beta chains originate from one sample sequenced in a study of type 1 and type 2 diabetes patients. The PCR template was genomic DNA. A primer set of 30 forward and 13 reverse primers amplified the CDR3. TCRdb analysed the multiplex PCR reads with MiXCR anew, one entry per CDR3 protein. The data hold fewer than 350,000 distinct CDR3 sequences, with more than 40% observed a single time. Sequencing was performed on peripheral blood mononuclear cells (PBMCs). These receptors were taken from a man aged 18 to 29 with type 2 diabetes.

This chain uses TRBV20-1 with TRBJ1-2; D gene ambiguous. Trimming took off 3 bases at V and 5 bases at J, with 13 bases between the two ends. Per germline, CDR1 DFQATT and CDR2 SNEGSKA (reference sequence). There are 13 residues in the CDR3. The CDR3 DNA is TGCAGTGCTAGGGATACAGAGTCGTATGGCTACACCTTC. Translating it yields CSARDTESYGYTF.

The genes are TRBV7-3 and TRBJ1-1, with TRBD1 as a possible D gene (5 bases). Germline CDR1 SGHTA, CDR2 FQGTGA. There are 15 residues in the CDR3. V lost 4 bases and J 1 base, leaving 13 bases between the germline ends. The CDR3, as DNA: TGTGCCAGCAGCTCTGGGACCTTCTGGAACACTGAAGCTTTCTTT. This encodes CASSSGTFWNTEAFF.

This sequence joins TRBV5-1 and TRBJ1-1, with D possibly being TRBD1 (5 bases). CDR3 length: 16 amino acids. Germline CDR1 is SGHRS and CDR2 is YFSETQ. V was clipped by 4 bases and J by 2 bases, with 18 bases between them. The DNA of the CDR3 is TGCGCCAGCAGCCCTTGGGACGGTGCTGGAAACACTGAAGCTTTCTTT. Its translation: CASSPWDGAGNTEAFF. The entire variable domain, with the rest obtained from reference TRBV5-1 and TRBJ1-1, is as follows: KAGVTQTPRYLIKTRGQQVTLSCSPISGHRSVSWYQQTPGQGLQFLFEYFSETQRNKGNFPGRFSGRQFSNSRSEMNVSTLELGDSALYLCASSPWDGAGNTEAFFGQGTRLTVV.

V is TRBV5-8 and J is TRBJ1-1; maybe TRBD1 (6 bases). The CDR3 loop spans 14 amino acids. The V end was cut by 0 bases, the J end by 6 bases, with 12 bases between. The germline CDR1 and CDR2 sequences are SGHTS and YDEGEE. The CDR3 nucleotides read TGTGCCAGCAGCTTGGAGGGGGGAGTCCCTGAAGCTTTCTTT. It specifies CASSLEGGVPEAFF.

The chain joins TRBV10-3 to TRBJ2-5; D is uncertain. Between the trimmed V and J ends, which lost 2 bases and 2 bases, there was a span of 6 bases. CDR3 length: 13 residues. The germline gives CDR1 ENHRY, CDR2 SYGVKD. CDR3 sequence (DNA): TGTGCCATCAGTGAGGTACAGCAAGAGACCCAGTACTTC. It codes for CAISEVQQETQYF.

The chain has TRBV5-1 and TRBJ2-1; D may be TRBD1 or TRBD2 (6 bases each). V dropped 4 bases and J dropped 5 bases, with 16 bases sitting between them. The CDR3 is made up of 15 amino acids. Per germline, CDR1 SGHRS and CDR2 YFSETQ. CDR3 sequence: CASSALWGANNEQFF. CDR3 nucleotide sequence: TGCGCCAGCAGCGCGCTGTGGGGGGCGAACAATGAGCAGTTCTTC. Drawing the rest from reference TRBV5-1 and TRBJ2-1, the complete variable domain is KAGVTQTPRYLIKTRGQQVTLSCSPISGHRSVSWYQQTPGQGLQFLFEYFSETQRNKGNFPGRFSGRQFSNSRSEMNVSTLELGDSALYLCASSALWGANNEQFFGPGTRLTVL.

The gene calls are TRBV2 and TRBJ2-7; TRBD1 aligns across 8 bases. Germline V gene sequence: CDR1 SNHLY, CDR2 FYNNEI. There are 17 residues in the CDR3. V shed 6 bases and J 0 bases; nucleotides not matched to a gene: 13. CDR3 DNA: TGTGCCAGCAGCACCAGCCGGGACAGGCGCGACTCCTACGAGCAGTACTTC. Translated: CASSTSRDRRDSYEQYF.

The chain couples TRBV9 to TRBJ2-2; 9 bases agree with TRBD1. The CDR3 runs 15 residues. The junction had 4 bases not matched to a gene; V was cut back by 4 bases and J by 3 bases. Germline assignment: CDR1 SGDLS and CDR2 YYNGEE. This CDR3 reads CASSIGQGYTGELFF. In nucleotides, the CDR3 is TGTGCCAGCAGCATTGGACAGGGGTACACCGGGGAGCTGTTTTTT.